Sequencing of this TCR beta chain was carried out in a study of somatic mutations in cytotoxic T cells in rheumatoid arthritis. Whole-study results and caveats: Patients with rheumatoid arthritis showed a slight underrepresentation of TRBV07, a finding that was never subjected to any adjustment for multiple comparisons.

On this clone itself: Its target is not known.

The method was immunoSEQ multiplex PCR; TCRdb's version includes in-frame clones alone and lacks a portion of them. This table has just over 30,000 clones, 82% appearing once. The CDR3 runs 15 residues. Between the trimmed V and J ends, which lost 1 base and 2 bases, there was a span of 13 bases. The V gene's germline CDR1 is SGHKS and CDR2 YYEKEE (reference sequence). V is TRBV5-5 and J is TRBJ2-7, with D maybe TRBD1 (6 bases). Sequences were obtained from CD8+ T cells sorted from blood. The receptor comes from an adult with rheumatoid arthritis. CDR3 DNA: TGTGCCAGCAGCTTGCGCGGTCAGGGGACCTACGAGCAGTACTTC. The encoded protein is CASSLRGQGTYEQYF.